The rows below give T cell receptor beta chains drawn from one sample of a study of control samples from healthy donors and cancer patients. Some clones are missing from TCRdb's copy, which holds only in-frame ones; the method was immunoSEQ multiplex PCR. The data contain some 150,000 clones, over 85% of them singletons. Material for sequencing was blood. The receptors come from a woman in her fifties or sixties in good health. The CDR3 runs from the conserved cysteine through the conserved F or W. Each record gives: CDR3 length, D gene, J gene, clone size, V gene, CDR3 protein, CDR3 DNA. D genes are given only for firm matches. Clone size is not always given. Where it is, it says once, few, many or a class for expanded clones.

length: 16
D: .
J: TRBJ2-2
size: .
V: TRBV7-8
CDR3: CASSRSHDGGTGELFF
DNA: TGTGCCAGCAGCCGTTCGCACGACGGAGGCACCGGGGAGCTGTTTTTT

length: 11
D: .
J: TRBJ1-2
size: once
V: TRBV11-2
CDR3: CASIRVGGYTF
DNA: TGTGCCAGTATCAGGGTAGGTGGCTACACCTTC

length: 11
D: .
J: TRBJ2-2
size: .
V: TRBV9
CDR3: CASSVGGELFF
DNA: TGTGCCAGCAGCGTAGGAGGGGAGCTGTTTTTT

length: 13
D: .
J: TRBJ1-1
size: .
V: TRBV9
CDR3: CASSVAGNTEAFF
DNA: TGTGCCAGCAGCGTAGCTGGGAACACTGAAGCTTTCTTT

length: 13
D: .
J: TRBJ1-1
size: .
V: TRBV27
CDR3: CASSLNWGGEAFF
DNA: TGTGCCAGCAGTTTAAATTGGGGGGGTGAAGCTTTCTTT

length: 12
D: .
J: TRBJ1-2
size: .
V: TRBV6-5
CDR3: CASSSFYYGYTF
DNA: TGTGCCAGCAGTTCCTTCTACTATGGCTACACCTTC

length: 14
D: .
J: TRBJ1-2
size: .
V: TRBV7-2
CDR3: CASSPDRSNYGYTF
DNA: TGTGCCAGCAGCCCCGACAGGTCTAACTATGGCTACACCTTC

length: 16
D: .
J: TRBJ1-6
size: .
V: TRBV10-3
CDR3: CAISESVTGDNSPLHF
DNA: TGTGCCATCAGTGAGTCAGTAACAGGTGATAATTCACCCCTCCACTTT

length: 14
D: TRBD2
J: TRBJ2-3
size: once
V: TRBV7-2
CDR3: CASKGLATTDTQYF
DNA: TGTGCCAGCAAAGGACTAGCGACCACAGATACGCAGTATTTT

length: 12
D: .
J: TRBJ1-1
size: .
V: TRBV5-1
CDR3: CASRGENTEAFF
DNA: TGCGCCAGTAGAGGGGAGAACACTGAAGCTTTCTTT

length: 19
D: TRBD2
J: TRBJ2-4
size: .
V: TRBV27
CDR3: CASSLGTSGGASAKNIQYF
DNA: TGTGCCAGCAGTTTAGGGACTAGCGGGGGGGCTTCAGCCAAAAACATTCAGTACTTC

length: 13
D: .
J: TRBJ1-2
size: .
V: TRBV7-9
CDR3: CASREGTRGGYTF
DNA: TGTGCCAGCAGGGAAGGGACAAGGGGTGGCTACACCTTC

length: 13
D: TRBD1
J: TRBJ1-1
size: .
V: TRBV7-2
CDR3: CASSFQQGSEAFF
DNA: TGTGCCAGCAGCTTCCAACAGGGGTCTGAAGCTTTCTTT

length: 11
D: .
J: TRBJ1-2
size: .
V: TRBV12-3/TRBV12-4
CDR3: CASSLYAGYTF
DNA: TGTGCCAGCAGTTTATATGCGGGCTACACCTTC

length: 16
D: .
J: TRBJ1-6
size: .
V: TRBV9
CDR3: CASSVSHDHYNSPLHF
DNA: TGTGCCAGCAGCGTTTCCCACGACCACTATAATTCACCCCTCCACTTT

length: 14
D: TRBD1
J: TRBJ1-1
size: once
V: TRBV18
CDR3: CASASGQLNTEAFF
DNA: TGTGCCAGCGCATCGGGACAGCTAAACACTGAAGCTTTCTTT

length: 13
D: .
J: TRBJ2-5
size: .
V: TRBV10-1
CDR3: CASSEDEEETQYF
DNA: TGCGCCAGCAGTGAGGACGAAGAAGAGACCCAGTACTTC

length: 12
D: .
J: TRBJ1-1
size: .
V: TRBV7-9
CDR3: CASSQGNTEAFF
DNA: TGTGCCAGCAGCCAGGGGAACACTGAAGCTTTCTTT

length: 17
D: .
J: TRBJ1-3
size: once
V: TRBV9
CDR3: CASSVGSINHSGNTIYF
DNA: TGTGCCAGCAGCGTAGGGTCTATAAACCACTCTGGAAACACCATATATTTT